Listed here is a single T cell receptor (beta chain). Its specificity is unknown. Germline V gene lookup returns CDR1 SGDLS and CDR2 YYNGEE. The V gene lost 0 bases and the J gene lost 9 bases, with 19 bases spanning the gap. The CDR3 is 16 residues long. cDNA carried unique molecular identifiers, and a universal primer site was added by template switching. TCRdb analysed the 5' RACE reads with MiXCR anew, one entry per CDR3 protein. The sample includes 410,000 or so distinct CDR3 sequences, approximately 18% of them seen just once. This sample was taken from a study of identical twins. Overall study findings and caveats: One should note that invariant MAIT and iNKT cells could partly confound zero-insertion analyses. Cross-sectional statistics, not tracking of the same donors, supported the conclusions. Models predicted less out-of-frame TCR alpha sharing in monozygotic twins than was found.

The chain links TRBV9 to TRBJ2-1; D not certain. The sample was naive T cells sorted from blood. This receptor was obtained from a man aged 50 or older in good health. CDR3 coding DNA: TGTGCCAGCAGCGTAGGGACCTCGGTACGGGCCGGTGAGCAGTTCTTC. The encoded protein is CASSVGTSVRAGEQFF.